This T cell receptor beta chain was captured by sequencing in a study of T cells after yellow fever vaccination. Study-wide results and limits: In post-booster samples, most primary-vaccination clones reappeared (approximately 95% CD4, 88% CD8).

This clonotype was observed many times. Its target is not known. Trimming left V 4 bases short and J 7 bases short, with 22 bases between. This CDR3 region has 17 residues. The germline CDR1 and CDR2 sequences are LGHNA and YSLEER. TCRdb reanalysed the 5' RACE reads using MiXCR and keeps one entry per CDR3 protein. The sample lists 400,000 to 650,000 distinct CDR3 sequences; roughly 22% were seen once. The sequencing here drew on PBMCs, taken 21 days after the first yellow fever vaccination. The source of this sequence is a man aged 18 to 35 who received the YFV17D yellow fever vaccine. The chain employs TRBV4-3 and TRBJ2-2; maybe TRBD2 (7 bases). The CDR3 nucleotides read TGCGCCAGCAGCCTCCTAGTAGGCGGGGGCGAGGGCGGGGAGCTGTTTTTT. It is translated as CASSLLVGGGEGGELFF.